The rows below give T cell receptor beta chains drawn from one sample of a study of regulatory T cells in long-lasting Graves disease. TCRdb analysed the multiplex PCR reads with MiXCR anew, one entry per CDR3 protein. The repertoire holds 300,000 to 500,000 distinct CDR3 sequences, about a fifth seen once, with around 20% in the top ten. Sequencing used peripheral blood mononuclear cells (PBMCs), obtained when the disease was refractory, from a patient treated with antithyroid drugs. These TCRs come from a female donor with Graves disease. Each CDR3 is given without its conserved first and last residue. Each record gives: V gene, J gene, CDR3 protein.

v_call: TRBV10-2
j_call: TRBJ1-5
cdr3_aa: ASSETQGGQPQH

v_call: TRBV20-1
j_call: TRBJ2-4
cdr3_aa: SARGTGKNIQY

v_call: TRBV30
j_call: TRBJ2-7
cdr3_aa: AWSGGRRYEQY

v_call: TRBV28
j_call: TRBJ2-7
cdr3_aa: ASSFPAGGGDSYEQY

v_call: TRBV12-3/TRBV12-4
j_call: TRBJ2-2
cdr3_aa: ASSLQQNTGELF

v_call: TRBV2
j_call: TRBJ2-7
cdr3_aa: ASSETESVYEQY

v_call: TRBV28
j_call: TRBJ2-7
cdr3_aa: ASTPSGRAYEQY

v_call: TRBV5-1
j_call: TRBJ1-4
cdr3_aa: ASSLAPAGQPNEELF

v_call: TRBV30
j_call: TRBJ2-7
cdr3_aa: AWKLSGLTYEQY

v_call: TRBV30
j_call: TRBJ1-1
cdr3_aa: AWSLGQGDTEAF

v_call: TRBV6-5
j_call: TRBJ1-2
cdr3_aa: ASSYQGGYT

v_call: TRBV11-3
j_call: TRBJ2-7
cdr3_aa: ASSYRGGYEQY

v_call: TRBV7-2
j_call: TRBJ2-2
cdr3_aa: ASSPRTSGTLNTGGLF

v_call: TRBV29-1
j_call: TRBJ2-5
cdr3_aa: SVAGVIAGGPETQY

v_call: TRBV20-1
j_call: TRBJ2-7
cdr3_aa: SARIAGGTHEQY

v_call: TRBV4-3
j_call: TRBJ1-1
cdr3_aa: ASRGHFNTEAF

v_call: TRBV10-3
j_call: TRBJ2-7
cdr3_aa: AISAHGTGGYEQY

v_call: TRBV2
j_call: TRBJ2-4
cdr3_aa: ASSEATGGVAY

v_call: TRBV14
j_call: TRBJ1-3
cdr3_aa: ASSQPGTATGNTIY

v_call: TRBV11-3
j_call: TRBJ1-1
cdr3_aa: ASSRGVNTEAF

v_call: TRBV28
j_call: TRBJ1-5
cdr3_aa: ASSLEGAQPQH

v_call: TRBV11-2
j_call: TRBJ2-5
cdr3_aa: ASSLDMLAGLAKGETQY

v_call: TRBV6-2/TRBV6-3
j_call: TRBJ2-2
cdr3_aa: ASTHLGVSAGELF

v_call: TRBV20-1
j_call: TRBJ1-2
cdr3_aa: SASLGVGAIYGYT

v_call: TRBV27
j_call: TRBJ2-5
cdr3_aa: ASSSGTTYQETQY

v_call: TRBV7-2
j_call: TRBJ1-2
cdr3_aa: ASSLALLTGAYT

v_call: TRBV7-8
j_call: TRBJ1-5
cdr3_aa: ASSSSGTNSNQPQH

v_call: TRBV20-1
j_call: TRBJ2-1
cdr3_aa: SAAQSLQFVDEQF

v_call: TRBV2
j_call: TRBJ1-6
cdr3_aa: ASSEVIGAEQPLH

v_call: TRBV19
j_call: TRBJ1-1
cdr3_aa: ASSRSTENTEAF

v_call: TRBV5-1
j_call: TRBJ1-1
cdr3_aa: ASSFGLGNTEAF

v_call: TRBV20-1
j_call: TRBJ2-7
cdr3_aa: SALLSYEQY

v_call: TRBV7-9
j_call: TRBJ2-7
cdr3_aa: ASSLSGGLNEQY

v_call: TRBV2
j_call: TRBJ1-4
cdr3_aa: ASNRRGTEKLF

v_call: TRBV18
j_call: TRBJ1-4
cdr3_aa: ASSPPSEKLF

v_call: TRBV2
j_call: TRBJ1-6
cdr3_aa: ASVGQGNSPLH

v_call: TRBV27
j_call: TRBJ1-6
cdr3_aa: ASRSAGGVDSPLH

v_call: TRBV19
j_call: TRBJ2-2
cdr3_aa: ASSLQTSGTYHTGELF

v_call: TRBV5-1
j_call: TRBJ2-2
cdr3_aa: ASSSQGVGTGELF

v_call: TRBV6-2/TRBV6-3
j_call: TRBJ1-1
cdr3_aa: ASRTVNAEAF

v_call: TRBV3-1
j_call: TRBJ2-7
cdr3_aa: ASSPEGGNYEQY

v_call: TRBV30
j_call: TRBJ2-5
cdr3_aa: AWSVGSFQETQY

v_call: TRBV7-3
j_call: TRBJ2-3
cdr3_aa: ASSLNGRADTQY

v_call: TRBV12-3/TRBV12-4
j_call: TRBJ2-5
cdr3_aa: ASSGDSQETQY

v_call: TRBV5-8
j_call: TRBJ2-3
cdr3_aa: ASSPGQGVWDTQY

v_call: TRBV5-1
j_call: TRBJ1-5
cdr3_aa: ASSGGQGGNQPQH

v_call: TRBV6-1
j_call: TRBJ2-2
cdr3_aa: ASSEGRGSNTGELF

v_call: TRBV6-9
j_call: TRBJ2-5
cdr3_aa: ASSYEAGNRETQY

v_call: TRBV5-1
j_call: TRBJ1-6
cdr3_aa: ASSGGDRDSPLH

v_call: TRBV28
j_call: TRBJ1-2
cdr3_aa: ASSLLLYGYT

v_call: TRBV6-1
j_call: TRBJ1-1
cdr3_aa: ASSEVAASSEAF

v_call: TRBV24-1
j_call: TRBJ2-7
cdr3_aa: ATSDPPDTIVY

v_call: TRBV28
j_call: TRBJ1-2
cdr3_aa: ASSLEPRGHNYGYT

v_call: TRBV28
j_call: TRBJ2-7
cdr3_aa: ASSRLREQY

v_call: TRBV19
j_call: TRBJ2-4
cdr3_aa: ASSFHREGNIQY

v_call: TRBV6-2/TRBV6-3
j_call: TRBJ1-2
cdr3_aa: ASSYPGPYGYT

v_call: TRBV9
j_call: TRBJ1-1
cdr3_aa: ASSVGWGTEAF

v_call: TRBV3-1
j_call: TRBJ2-4
cdr3_aa: ASSQSRLAKNIQY

v_call: TRBV4-1
j_call: TRBJ1-3
cdr3_aa: ASSQEQGSGNTIY

v_call: TRBV6-2/TRBV6-3
j_call: TRBJ2-7
cdr3_aa: ASSYRLVSYEQY